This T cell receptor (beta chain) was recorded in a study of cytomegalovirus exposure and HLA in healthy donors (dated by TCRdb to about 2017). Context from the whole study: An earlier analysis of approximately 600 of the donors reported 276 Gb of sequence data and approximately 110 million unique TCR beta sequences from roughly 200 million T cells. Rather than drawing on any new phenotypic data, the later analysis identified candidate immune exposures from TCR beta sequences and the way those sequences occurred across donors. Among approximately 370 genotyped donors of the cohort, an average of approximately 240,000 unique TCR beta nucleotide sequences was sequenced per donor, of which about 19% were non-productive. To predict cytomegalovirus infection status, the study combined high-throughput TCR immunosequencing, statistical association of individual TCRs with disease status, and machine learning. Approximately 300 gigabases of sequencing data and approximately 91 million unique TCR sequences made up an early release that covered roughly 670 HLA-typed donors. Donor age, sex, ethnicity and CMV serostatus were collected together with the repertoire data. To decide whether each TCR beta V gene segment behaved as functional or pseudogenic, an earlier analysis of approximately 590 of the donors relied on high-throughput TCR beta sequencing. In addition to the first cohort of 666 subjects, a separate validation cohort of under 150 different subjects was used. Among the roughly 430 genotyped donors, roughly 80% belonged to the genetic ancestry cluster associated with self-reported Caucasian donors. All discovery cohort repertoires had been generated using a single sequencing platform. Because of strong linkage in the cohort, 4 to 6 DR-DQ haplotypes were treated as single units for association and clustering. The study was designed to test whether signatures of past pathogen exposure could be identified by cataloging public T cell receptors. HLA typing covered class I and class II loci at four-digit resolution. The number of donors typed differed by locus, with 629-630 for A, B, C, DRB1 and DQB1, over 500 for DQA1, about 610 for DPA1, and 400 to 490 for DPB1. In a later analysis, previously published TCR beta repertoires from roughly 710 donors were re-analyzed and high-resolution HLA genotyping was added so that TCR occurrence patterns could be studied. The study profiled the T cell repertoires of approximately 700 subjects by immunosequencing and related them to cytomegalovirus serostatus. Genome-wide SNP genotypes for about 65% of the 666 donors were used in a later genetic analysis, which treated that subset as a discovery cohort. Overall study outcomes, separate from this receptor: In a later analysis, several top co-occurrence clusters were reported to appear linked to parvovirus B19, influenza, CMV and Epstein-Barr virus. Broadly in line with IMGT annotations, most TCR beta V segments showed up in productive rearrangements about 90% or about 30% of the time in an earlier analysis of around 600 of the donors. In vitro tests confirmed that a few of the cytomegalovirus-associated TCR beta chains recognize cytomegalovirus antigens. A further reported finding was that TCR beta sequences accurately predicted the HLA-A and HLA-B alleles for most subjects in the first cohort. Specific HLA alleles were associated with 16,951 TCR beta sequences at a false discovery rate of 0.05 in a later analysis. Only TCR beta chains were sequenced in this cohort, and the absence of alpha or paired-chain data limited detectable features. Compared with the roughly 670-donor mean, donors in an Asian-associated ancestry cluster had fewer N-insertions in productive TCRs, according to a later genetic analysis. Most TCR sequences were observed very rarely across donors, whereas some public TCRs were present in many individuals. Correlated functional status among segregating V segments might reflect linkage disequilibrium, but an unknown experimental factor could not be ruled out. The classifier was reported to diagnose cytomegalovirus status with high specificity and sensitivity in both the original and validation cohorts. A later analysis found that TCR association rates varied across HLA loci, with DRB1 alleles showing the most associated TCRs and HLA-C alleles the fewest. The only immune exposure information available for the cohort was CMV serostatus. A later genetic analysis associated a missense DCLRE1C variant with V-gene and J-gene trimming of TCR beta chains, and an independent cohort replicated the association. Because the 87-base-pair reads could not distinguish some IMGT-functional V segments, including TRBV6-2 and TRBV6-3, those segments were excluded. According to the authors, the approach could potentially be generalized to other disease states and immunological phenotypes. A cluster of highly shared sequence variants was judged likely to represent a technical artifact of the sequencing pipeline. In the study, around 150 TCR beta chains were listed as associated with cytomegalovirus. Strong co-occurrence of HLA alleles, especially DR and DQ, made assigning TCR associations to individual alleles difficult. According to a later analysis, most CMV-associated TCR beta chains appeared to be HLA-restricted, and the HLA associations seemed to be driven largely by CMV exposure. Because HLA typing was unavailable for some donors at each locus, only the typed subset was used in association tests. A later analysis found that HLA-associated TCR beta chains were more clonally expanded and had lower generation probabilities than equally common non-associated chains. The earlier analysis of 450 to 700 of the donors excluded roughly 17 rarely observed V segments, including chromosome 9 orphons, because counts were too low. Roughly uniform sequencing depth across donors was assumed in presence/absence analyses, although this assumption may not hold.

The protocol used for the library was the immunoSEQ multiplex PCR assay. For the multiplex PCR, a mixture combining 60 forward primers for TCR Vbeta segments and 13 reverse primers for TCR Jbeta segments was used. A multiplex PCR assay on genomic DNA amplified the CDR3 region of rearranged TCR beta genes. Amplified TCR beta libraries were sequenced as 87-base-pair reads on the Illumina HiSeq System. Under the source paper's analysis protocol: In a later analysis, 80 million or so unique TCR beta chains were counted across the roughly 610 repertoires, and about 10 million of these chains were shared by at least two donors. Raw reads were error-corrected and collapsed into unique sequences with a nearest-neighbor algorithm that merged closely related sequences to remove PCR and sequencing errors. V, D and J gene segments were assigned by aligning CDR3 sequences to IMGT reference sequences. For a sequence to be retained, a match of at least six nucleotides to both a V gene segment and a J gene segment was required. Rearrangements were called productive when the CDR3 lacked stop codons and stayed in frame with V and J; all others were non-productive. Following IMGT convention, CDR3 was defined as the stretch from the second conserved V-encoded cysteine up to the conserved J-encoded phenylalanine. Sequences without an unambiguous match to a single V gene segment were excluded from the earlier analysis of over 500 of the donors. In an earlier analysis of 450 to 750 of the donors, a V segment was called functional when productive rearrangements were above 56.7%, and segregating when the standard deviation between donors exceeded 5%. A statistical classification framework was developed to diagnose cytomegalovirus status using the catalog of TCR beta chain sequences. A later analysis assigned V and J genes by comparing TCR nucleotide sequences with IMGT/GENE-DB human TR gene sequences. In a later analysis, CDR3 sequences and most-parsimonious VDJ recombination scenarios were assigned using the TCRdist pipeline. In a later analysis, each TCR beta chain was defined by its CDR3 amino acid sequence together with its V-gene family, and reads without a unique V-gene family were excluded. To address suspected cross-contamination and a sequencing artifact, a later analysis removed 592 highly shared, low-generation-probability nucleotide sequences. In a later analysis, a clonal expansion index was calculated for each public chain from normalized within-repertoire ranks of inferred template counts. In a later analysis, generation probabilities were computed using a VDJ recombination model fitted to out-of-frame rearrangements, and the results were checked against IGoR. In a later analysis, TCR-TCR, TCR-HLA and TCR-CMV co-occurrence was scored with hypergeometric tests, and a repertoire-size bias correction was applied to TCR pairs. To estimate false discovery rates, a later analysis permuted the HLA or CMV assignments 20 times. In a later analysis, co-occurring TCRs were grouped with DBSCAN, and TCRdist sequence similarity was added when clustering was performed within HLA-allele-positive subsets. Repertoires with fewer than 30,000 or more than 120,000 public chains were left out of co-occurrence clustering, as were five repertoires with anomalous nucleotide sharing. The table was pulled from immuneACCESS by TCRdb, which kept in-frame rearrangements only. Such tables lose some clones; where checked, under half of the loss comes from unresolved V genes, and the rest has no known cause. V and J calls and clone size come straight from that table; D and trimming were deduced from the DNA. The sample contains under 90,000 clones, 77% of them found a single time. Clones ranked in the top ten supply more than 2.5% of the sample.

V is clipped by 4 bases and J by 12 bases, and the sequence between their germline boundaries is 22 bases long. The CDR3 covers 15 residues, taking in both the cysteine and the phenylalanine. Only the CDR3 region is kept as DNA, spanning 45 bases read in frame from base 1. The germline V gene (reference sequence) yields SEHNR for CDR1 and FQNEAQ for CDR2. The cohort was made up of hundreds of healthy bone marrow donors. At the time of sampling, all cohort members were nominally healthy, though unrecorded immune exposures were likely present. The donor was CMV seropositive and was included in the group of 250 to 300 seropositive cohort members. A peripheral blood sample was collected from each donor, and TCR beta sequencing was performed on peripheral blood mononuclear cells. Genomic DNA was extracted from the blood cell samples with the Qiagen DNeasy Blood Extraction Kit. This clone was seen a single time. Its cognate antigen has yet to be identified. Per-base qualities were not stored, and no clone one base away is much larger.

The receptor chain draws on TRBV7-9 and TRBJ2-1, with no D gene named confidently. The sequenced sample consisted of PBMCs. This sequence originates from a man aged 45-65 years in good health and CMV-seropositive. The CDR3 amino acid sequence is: CASSSPPQQFFWQFF. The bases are TGTGCCAGCAGCTCCCCTCCGCAACAGTTCTTTTGGCAGTTCTTC.